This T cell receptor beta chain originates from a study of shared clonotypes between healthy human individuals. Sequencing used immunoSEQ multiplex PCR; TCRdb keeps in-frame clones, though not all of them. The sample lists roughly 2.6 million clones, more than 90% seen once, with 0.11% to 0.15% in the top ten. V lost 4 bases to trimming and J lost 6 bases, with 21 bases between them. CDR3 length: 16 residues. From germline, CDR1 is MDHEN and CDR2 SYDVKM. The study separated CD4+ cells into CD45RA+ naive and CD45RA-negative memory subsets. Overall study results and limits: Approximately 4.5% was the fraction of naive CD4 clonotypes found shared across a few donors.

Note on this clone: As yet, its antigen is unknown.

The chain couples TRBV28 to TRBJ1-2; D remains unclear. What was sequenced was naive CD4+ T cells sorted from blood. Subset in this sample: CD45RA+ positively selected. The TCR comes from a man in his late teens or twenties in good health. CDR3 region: CASSSPGRPEGDGYTF. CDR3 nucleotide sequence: TGTGCCAGCAGTTCCCCCGGGAGACCGGAAGGAGATGGCTACACCTTC.